This TCR beta chain was identified in a study of blood T cell repertoires in COVID-19. For the study at large: From the United States, Italy and Spain came samples of acute and convalescent COVID-19.

This table comes from immunoSEQ multiplex PCR, and its TCRdb copy is limited to in-frame clones, with some not included. The sample holds approximately 310,000 clones, approximately 85% seen once. There are 13 residues in the CDR3. Trimming stripped 0 bases from V and 4 bases from J, with 6 bases between. Germline CDR1 LGHDT, CDR2 YNNKEL (reference sequence). Allocation to cohorts depended on clinical history reported by the participants. The recovered donors of Cohort 3 showed two negative PCRs, clearance, or symptom resolution. Sequencing was carried out using PBMCs or T cells enriched from blood (not recorded which). J is TRBJ1-2 and V is TRBV3-1 (or the pseudogene TRBV3-2); the D is unclear. The source is a man aged 30-40 years who had recovered from COVID-19. The CDR3 nucleotides read TGTGCCAGCAGCCAAGACGGGAGCTATGGCTACACCTTC. Its translation: CASSQDGSYGYTF.